This entry lists 8 T cell receptor beta chains sequenced from one sample in a study of post-analysis software for immune sequencing data. TCR beta cDNA libraries included unique molecular identifiers. TCRdb independently ran MiXCR on the PCR reads; one entry per CDR3 protein. This sample yields around 400,000 distinct CDR3 sequences, of which roughly 36% are seen a single time; roughly 12% belongs to the top ten. Their specific antigens are unknown. General study points: Elevated frequency relative to controls characterized 4 or 5 TRBV segments in patients, TRBV5-6, TRBV5-1 and TRBV20-1 among them.

Specimen: blood. These receptors were collected from a girl aged 5 to 17 with multiple sclerosis.

This clonotype was observed a handful of times. The chain uses TRBV29-1 and TRBJ2-7; D perhaps matches TRBD1 (6 bases). The CDR3 runs to 12 residues. The V gene lost 6 bases and the J gene lost 5 bases, with 14 bases spanning the gap. Germline V gives CDR1 SQVTM, CDR2 ANQGSEA. Here the CDR3 DNA reads TGCAGCGTCTTTTTGAACAGGGACGAGCAGTACTTC. Its protein product is CSVFLNRDEQYF.

A remark on this clonotype: One junction end does not reproduce the germline sequence, and a read error may be involved. The V call is TRBV6-5, the J call TRBJ2-7; 10 bases align to TRBD1. The CDR3 has 15 amino acids. Germline V lookup: CDR1 MNHEY, CDR2 SVGAGI. This CDR3 is CASTDVGQGSYKQYF. The CDR3, as DNA: TGTGCCAGCACCGACGTGGGACAGGGGTCCTACAAGCAGTACTTC.

This clonotype turned up a few times. V and J are TRBV7-9 and TRBJ2-7, with TRBD2 as a possible D gene (5 bases). Germline V CDR1 and CDR2: SEHNR, FQNEAQ (reference sequence). V lost 10 bases to trimming and J lost 4 bases, with 26 bases between them. The CDR3 is 16 amino acids. CDR3 sequence reads: CATTTPSANGEYEQYF. The DNA for the CDR3 is TGTGCCACCACGACGCCCTCGGCCAATGGGGAGTACGAGCAGTACTTC.

CDR3 protein: CASSSQGATNEKLFF. The DNA for the CDR3 is TGTGCCAGCAGTTCCCAGGGTGCAACTAATGAAAAACTGTTTTTT. The rearrangement joins TRBV27 to TRBJ1-4, with a tentative D call TRBD1 (5 bases). CDR1 MNHEY and CDR2 SMNVEV come from the germline V gene (reference sequence). This CDR3 is built from 15 residues. Trimming left V 4 bases short and J 0 bases short, with 9 bases between.

Comment on this clonotype: One junction end does not reproduce the germline sequence, and a read error may be involved. The chain is built from TRBV29-1 and TRBJ2-7; 9 positions match TRBD2. The CDR3 contains 15 residues. Germline V lookup: CDR1 SQVTM, CDR2 ANQGSEA. CDR3 loop: CSARGAGGMSYGQYF. The CDR3 bases are TGCAGCGCCAGAGGAGCGGGGGGCATGTCCTACGGGCAGTACTTC.

This clonotype was counted many times. The chain is built from TRBV4-1 and TRBJ2-1; tentative D call: TRBD1 (5 bases). CDR3 length: 19 amino acids. Germline V lookup: CDR1 MGHRA, CDR2 YSYEKL. Trimming removed 1 base at V and 2 bases at J, with 21 bases between. The CDR3 protein is CASSQAHISGRGPYNEQFF. The CDR3 DNA reads TGCGCCAGCAGCCAAGCCCATATTTCCGGAAGGGGCCCCTACAATGAGCAGTTCTTC.

This clonotype has only a few counts. V gene TRBV20-1 combines with J gene TRBJ2-5; weak D call: TRBD1 (6 bases). The V end lost 1 base, the J end lost 5 bases, and 20 bases lay between the germline ends. This CDR3 is 16 amino acids long. The germline gives CDR1 DFQATT, CDR2 SNEGSKA (reference sequence). The CDR3 region has the DNA TGCAGTGCTAGAGGAGGCAGGGGTGTCGGGCGGGAGACCCAGTACTTC. Its translation is CSARGGRGVGRETQYF.

V gene TRBV7-9 combines with J gene TRBJ1-6; TRBD1 aligns across 7 bases. The germline V gene encodes CDR1 SEHNR and CDR2 FQNEAQ (reference sequence). The trim removed 3 bases at V and 4 bases at J, leaving 3 bases unmatched. The CDR3 has 15 residues. CDR3 sequence reads: CASSFGTVYNSPLHF. The CDR3 region has the DNA TGTGCCAGCAGCTTCGGGACAGTTTATAATTCACCCCTCCACTTT.